The present TCR beta chain was sequenced within a study of CD8 T cells in Susac syndrome. Roughly 0.45 to 1 ug RNA was reverse transcribed with random hexamers. Via MiXCR, TCRdb re-called the immunoSEQ multiplex PCR reads, giving one row per CDR3 protein. The table records fewer than 150,000 distinct CDR3 sequences, approximately 95% of them present only once. V was clipped by 3 bases and J by 4 bases, with 9 bases between them. CDR3 size: 14 residues. Sequencing input: CD8+ T cells from PBMCs. The genes are TRBV12-3 or TRBV12-4 and TRBJ1-4, with no clear D. The source of this sequence is a human donor with Susac syndrome. Here the CDR3 DNA reads TGTGCCAGCAGTTTCTCCAGAGTTAATGAAAAACTGTTTTTT. It translates to CASSFSRVNEKLFF.